The sequence of this TCR beta chain was determined in a study of T-cell memory formation after mild COVID-19 (dated by TCRdb to the early 2020s). Some background on the complete study: TCR sequence clusters from the two donors were largely donor specific. The cohort was made up of two young adult volunteers, one female and one male, who were previously healthy. Longitudinal TCRalpha and TCRbeta repertoire sequencing tracked T-cell clones expanding and contracting after mild COVID-19 in a couple of donors.

This clonotype came up a few times. Its cognate antigen has yet to be identified. No much larger clone exists at a distance of one base, and base qualities are not known. The sequencer listed for this sample is Illumina NovaSeq 6000. cDNA libraries for TCRalpha and TCRbeta were prepared by 5'RACE using constant-segment primers, with sample barcodes and unique molecular identifiers added. RNA was extracted from every sample with Trizol reagent. Library amplification was performed in two PCR steps, and a second sample barcode and Illumina TruSeq adapters were introduced in the second step. Sequencing of libraries was performed on an Illumina NovaSeq with 2 x 150 bp paired-end reads. The authors processed their data as follows. The reads were demultiplexed and collapsed into UMI-guided consensus sequences using migec v1.2.7. With mixcr v2.1.11, UMI consensuses were aligned to TRA and TRB V and J templates and assembled into clonotypes. Expanded or contracted clonotypes were those called significant by both edgeR and NoisET, with noise models trained on biological replicates. For edgeR calls, the cutoffs were a false discovery rate-adjusted p below 0.01 and a log2 fold-change threshold of 1. PCA with hierarchical clustering of max-normalized trajectories of the 1000 most abundant clonotypes was used as exploratory dynamics analysis. Each responding clone was given a CD4 or CD8 phenotype based on the CD4+ and CD8+ repertoires, which had been sequenced separately. TCRdb trimmed public reads at Q25 via fastp, called clones via MiXCR and kept in-frame beta chains. One record per CDR3 amino acid sequence lists the most common genes and DNA. The V and J calls here are based on TCRdb, not the publication. The sample table lists 400,000 or so distinct CDR3 sequences, around 18% of them with a count of one. Jointly, the top ten make up approximately 8.4% of the sample.

Ficoll-Paque density gradient centrifugation was the method used to isolate PBMCs. Results and caveats for the whole study, not just this receptor: Only a couple of mild cases were covered in the study, and larger cohorts including severe cases with pre-infection samples were considered necessary. Whether the second-wave clones peaking on day 37 were SARS-CoV-2 specific was not confirmed. Contracting CD4+ clones were located mainly in the CM and EM memory subsets, whereas CD8+ clones were found to be enriched in EMRA. Some responding clones were found in pre-infection memory, which suggests that pre-existing cross-reactive memory T cells took part in the SARS-CoV-2 response. Clones that contracted from day 15 to 85 showed balanced CD4/CD8 phenotypes, whereas a second wave of clones that expanded from day 15 to 37 leaned towards CD4+.

The receptor was isolated from an adult woman who had mild COVID-19 (a few samples of this study predate the infection). The sample titles of this study are shuffled in the database, so cell type and time point are left out; the donor was told from shared clones. The specimen sequenced was PBMCs or a T cell subset sorted from them (not recorded which).

The sequence in DNA is TGTGCCAGCAGACCGCGGACTAGCTTTAGTGAGCAGTTCTTC. It translates as CASRPRTSFSEQFF. The V and J segments used are TRBV12-3 or TRBV12-4 and TRBJ2-1, and TRBD2 matches 8 of the central bases. The CDR3 spans 14 residues, from the cysteine through the phenylalanine. CDR3 DNA is the only sequence kept; it has 42 bases, read in frame from the first base. From V the trimming removes 6 bases and from J it removes 9 bases, while the gene matches leave 10 bases of the junction unaccounted for.